The 12 T cell receptor beta chains reported below all come from one sample, sequenced in a study of PD-1 blockade in classical Hodgkin lymphoma (dated by TCRdb to 2020 to 2021). The library was generated by the immunoSEQ multiplex PCR assay. TCRdb re-hosts the immuneACCESS table, in-frame sequences only. Its copies lack some clones; in the studies checked, an unresolved V gene accounts for under half of them, and the cause for the rest is not known. The sample table records under 40,000 clones; 88% of these occur just once. The top ten constitute 1% to 1.5% of the sample. Sample time point, as interpreted from the label and publication: newly diagnosed, previously untreated cHL patient sample. Magnetic negative selection with a Miltenyi CD4+ T cell isolation kit was used to purify CD4+ T cells from thawed PBMCs. The sample taken for sequencing was CD4+ T cells from blood. These receptors came from a human donor with classical Hodgkin lymphoma.

The CDR3 spells CASSLGEVDTEAFF. As DNA, the CDR3 is TGCGCCAGCAGCTTAGGAGAGGTGGACACTGAAGCTTTCTTT. This chain links TRBV5-1 with TRBJ1-1, with D unresolved. The CDR3 has 14 residues. The V and J ends lost 2 bases and 3 bases respectively, with 11 bases between them. Germline lookup yields CDR1 SGHRS and CDR2 YFSETQ.

This chain joins TRBV11-2 and TRBJ1-1; the D is unclear. Per the germline V gene, CDR1 is SGHAT and CDR2 is FQNNGV. Between the trimmed V and J ends, which lost 0 bases and 4 bases, there was a span of 12 bases. The CDR3 is 15 amino acids. The CDR3 reads CASSLEGGMGTEAFF. The CDR3 bases are TGTGCCAGCAGCTTAGAGGGAGGGATGGGCACTGAAGCTTTCTTT. Together with reference TRBV11-2 and TRBJ1-1, the CDR3 gives the full variable domain: EAGVAQSPRYKIIEKRQSVAFWCNPISGHATLYWYQQILGQGPKLLIQFQNNGVVDDSQLPKDRFSAERLKGVDSTLKIQPAKLEDSAVYLCASSLEGGMGTEAFFGQGTRLTVV.

The chain links TRBV5-4 to TRBJ1-1, with 8 bases aligning to TRBD1. The V segment lost 4 bases and the J segment 5 bases; nucleotides outside the gene matches: 7. Germline V gene sequence: CDR1 SGHNT, CDR2 YYREEE (reference sequence). CDR3 length: 14 amino acids. Here the CDR3 reads CASSPDRAGTEAFF. DNA for the CDR3: TGTGCCAGCAGCCCGGACAGGGCTGGGACTGAAGCTTTCTTT.

The chain is built from TRBV11-2 and TRBJ2-2; no clear D. V lost 7 bases and J lost 6, with 12 bases in between. Germline CDR1 is SGHAT and CDR2 is FQNNGV. The CDR3 consists of 13 residues. CDR3 sequence: CASIKGRAGELFF. CDR3 DNA sequence: TGTGCCAGCATCAAGGGAAGGGCCGGGGAGCTGTTTTTT. The full variable domain, with the rest looked up from reference TRBV11-2 and TRBJ2-2, is EAGVAQSPRYKIIEKRQSVAFWCNPISGHATLYWYQQILGQGPKLLIQFQNNGVVDDSQLPKDRFSAERLKGVDSTLKIQPAKLEDSAVYLCASIKGRAGELFFGEGSRLTVL.

This rearrangement joins TRBV21-1 to TRBJ2-7. TRBV21-1 is labeled a pseudogene. CDR3 length: 14 amino acids. CDR3 coding DNA: TGTGCCAGCAGCAAAGAGGGCTTCACCTACGAGCAGTACGTC. Translation: CASSKEGFTYEQYV.

V gene TRBV7-2 combines with J gene TRBJ1-2; possibly TRBD1 for D (5 bases). Germline-derived CDR1 and CDR2 are SGHTA and FQGNSA. With 1 base removed from V and 8 bases from J, the gap between germline ends came to 11 bases. CDR3 length: 13 residues. The chain's CDR3 is CASSLDWGSGYTF. The DNA of the CDR3 is TGTGCCAGCAGCTTAGATTGGGGCTCCGGCTACACCTTC.

The genes are TRBV7-9 and TRBJ1-6; 7 positions agree with TRBD1. The CDR3 spans 16 residues. Germline V CDR1 and CDR2: SEHNR, FQNEAQ (reference sequence). Trimming at V came to 7 bases and at J to 14 bases, leaving 20 bases not matched to a gene. The CDR3 bases are TGTGCCAGCACCTCCAACGGGGGTGGGACAGCCGGGGCCCTCCACTTT. It encodes CASTSNGGGTAGALHF. The full variable domain, completed using reference TRBV7-9 and TRBJ1-6, is DTGVSQNPRHKITKRGQNVTFRCDPISEHNRLYWYRQTLGQGPEFLTYFQNEAQLEKSRLLSDRFSAERPKGSFSTLEIQRTEQGDSAMYLCASTSNGGGTAGALHFGNGTRLTVT.

The chain carries TRBV5-6 and TRBJ2-3; D may be TRBD2 (5 bases). The V gene lost 4 bases and the J gene lost 6 bases, with 18 bases spanning the gap. Germline V lookup: CDR1 SGHDT, CDR2 YYEEEE. This CDR3 contains 15 residues. The CDR3: CASSPGLGSGDTQYF. Here the CDR3 DNA reads TGTGCCAGCAGCCCCGGACTTGGATCGGGGGATACGCAGTATTTT.

The chain uses TRBV18 and TRBJ2-5, with 7 bases identical to TRBD2. CDR1 KGHSH and CDR2 LQKENI come from the germline V gene. V gave up 6 bases and J gave up 3 bases; unmatched junction bases: 10. The CDR3 runs 15 residues. The CDR3 is CASSVGPGGKETQYF. As DNA, the CDR3 is TGTGCCAGCTCCGTGGGGCCGGGAGGAAAAGAGACCCAGTACTTC. Together with reference TRBV18 and TRBJ2-5, the CDR3 gives the full variable domain: NAGVMQNPRHLVRRRGQEARLRCSPMKGHSHVYWYRQLPEEGLKFMVYLQKENIIDESGMPKERFSAEFPKEGPSILRIQQVVRGDSAAYFCASSVGPGGKETQYFGPGTRLLVL.

This clone turned up a few times. The chain couples TRBV2 to TRBJ2-7, with a tentative D call TRBD1 (6 bases). The germline CDR1 and CDR2 sequences are SNHLY and FYNNEI. CDR3 length: 12 residues. V was cut by 8 bases and J by 4 bases, with 12 bases left in between. CDR3 region: CASLQGQYEQYF. The CDR3 nucleotides are TGTGCCAGCTTACAGGGTCAGTACGAGCAGTACTTC. Drawing the rest from reference TRBV2 and TRBJ2-7, the complete variable domain is EPEVTQTPSHQVTQMGQEVILRCVPISNHLYFYWYRQILGQKVEFLVSFYNNEISEKSEIFDDQFSVERPDGSNFTLKIRSTKLEDSAMYFCASLQGQYEQYFGPGTRLTVT.

The rearrangement uses TRBV30 and TRBJ2-3, with 8 nucleotides matching TRBD2. Per the germline V gene, CDR1 is GTSNPN and CDR2 is SVGIG (reference sequence). The CDR3 totals 10 residues. The trim removed 5 bases at V and 14 bases at J, leaving 6 bases unmatched. CDR3 bases: TGTGCCTGGGAGCGGGGGCTGAGGTATTTT. Protein: CAWERGLRYF.

The chain recombines TRBV9 with TRBJ1-1, with 7 positions matching TRBD1. Germline loops: CDR1 SGDLS, CDR2 YYNGEE. CDR3 length: 14 residues. V lost 1 base and J lost 1; bases outside the gene matches: 1. The DNA for the CDR3 is TGTGCCAGCAGCGTATGGGACAGGAACACTGAAGCTTTCTTT. Protein sequence: CASSVWDRNTEAFF. Using reference TRBV9 and TRBJ1-1 for the parts outside the CDR3, the full variable domain is DSGVTQTPKHLITATGQRVTLRCSPRSGDLSVYWYQQSLDQGLQFLIQYYNGEERAKGNILERFSAQQFPDLHSELNLSSLELGDSALYFCASSVWDRNTEAFFGQGTRLTVV.